This T cell receptor beta chain originates from a study of Graves' ophthalmopathy and Graves' hyperthyroidism. As for the study in general: Samples of peripheral blood were obtained at initial diagnosis, prior to treatment of any kind.

Study results and caveats: It was with roughly 71% sensitivity and around 75% specificity that the model predicted ophthalmopathy progression.

RNA transcripts yielded amplified TCR beta CDR3 regions. Scientists carried out first-round RT-PCR using HTBI primers and then a second-round multiplex PCR. TCRdb used MiXCR to reprocess the multiplex PCR reads, holding one entry per CDR3 protein. The profile covers 400,000 to 450,000 distinct CDR3 sequences, with 21% appearing a single time and roughly 3% taken by the ten largest. The CDR3 is 14 amino acids. CDR1 GTSNPN and CDR2 SVGIG come from the germline V gene (reference sequence). V shed 2 bases and J shed 4 bases, with 12 bases lying between them. Hyperthyroidism showing no ophthalmopathy within 18 months of follow-up was stable. The table lists this clonotype with many counts. As yet, its antigen is unknown.

Sequencing was performed on peripheral blood. The source is a woman between 18 and 29 years old with stable Graves' hyperthyroidism. This chain uses TRBV30 with TRBJ2-4, with D possibly TRBD1 on 5 matching bases. This CDR3 reads CAWSSGQGKNIQYF. In DNA form, the CDR3 reads TGTGCCTGGAGTTCAGGGCAGGGTAAAAACATTCAGTACTTC.